These 14 T cell receptor beta chains originate from one sample sequenced in a study of regulatory T cells in long-lasting Graves disease. Time point denoted: newly diagnosed GD, antithyroid drugs for less than 3 months. The authors made the TCR library using RNA they extracted from PBMCs. Libraries of TCR beta came from iRepertoire HTBI primers plus Arm-PCR of CDR3 regions. TCRdb passed the multiplex PCR reads through MiXCR, listing each CDR3 protein once. The table has a few hundred thousand distinct CDR3 sequences, roughly 15% seen once; the top ten hold about a quarter. This sample also appeared in a second study, on T cells in Graves' hyperthyroidism and ophthalmopathy.

This material consisted of peripheral blood mononuclear cells (PBMCs), taken at new diagnosis, from a patient treated with antithyroid drugs. The receptors here all came from a woman under 30 with Graves disease.

This clonotype came up many times. The chain is built from TRBV28 and TRBJ2-1, with 12 positions matching TRBD2. Per the germline V gene, CDR1 is MDHEN and CDR2 is SYDVKM. This CDR3 spans 17 amino acids. V shed 6 bases and J 1 base; nucleotides not matched to a gene: 7. This CDR3 is CASRPGLAGLSYNEQFF. In DNA, the CDR3 is TGTGCCAGCAGACCGGGACTAGCGGGCCTTTCCTACAATGAGCAGTTCTTC.

This clonotype was counted at least ten times. As DNA, the CDR3 is TGTGCCAGCAGTTTCACGGGGTTTGAGCAGTTCTTC. This gives the protein CASSFTGFEQFF. The V call is TRBV28, the J call TRBJ2-1; tentative D call: TRBD2 (5 bases). Germline V lookup: CDR1 MDHEN, CDR2 SYDVKM. V was shortened by 3 bases and J by 9 bases, with 9 bases between the two germline ends. The CDR3 has 12 amino acids.

Regarding this clonotype: This clone may be a read error of a much larger clone one base away. The chain employs TRBV20-1 and TRBJ2-1; a possible D gene is TRBD2 (6 bases). The CDR3 is made up of 14 amino acids. The ends were cut back, 3 bases at V and 9 bases at J, with 18 bases in the middle. The germline V gene has CDR1 DFQATT and CDR2 SNEGSKA (reference sequence). In DNA form, the CDR3 reads TGCAGTGCTAGTAGCCTAGCGAGAGTCGGTGAGCAGTTCTTC. Encoded protein: CSASSLARVGEQFF.

The chain couples TRBV28 to TRBJ2-7; 7 positions match TRBD2. CDR3 length: 14 residues. V lost 5 bases, J lost 3 bases, and 7 bases stayed unmatched. Germline V gives CDR1 MDHEN, CDR2 SYDVKM. In DNA form, the CDR3 reads TGTGCCAGCAGTATTCGGGAGGCGTTCTACGAGCAGTACTTC. This translates into CASSIREAFYEQYF.

This clonotype was picked up a small number of times. Relative to the germline gene, one junction end is altered; a read error may explain this. The chain is built from TRBV5-4 and TRBJ1-2, with 7 positions matching TRBD1. Germline CDR1 reads SGHNT; CDR2 reads YYREEE (reference sequence). The CDR3 is 13 residues long. The CDR3 spells CAGSSTGSDGYTF. The CDR3 coding sequence is TGTGCCGGCAGCTCGACAGGGAGCGATGGCTACACCTTC.

The chain has TRBV25-1 and TRBJ2-2; TRBD1 aligns across 7 bases. V lost 5 bases and J lost 1; bases outside the gene matches: 10. Germline V lookup: CDR1 MGHDK, CDR2 SYGVNS. The CDR3 sequence is 17 residues long. CDR3 protein: CASSPQGGLLNTGELFF. The DNA for the CDR3 is TGTGCCAGCAGTCCCCAAGGGGGCCTTCTGAACACCGGGGAGCTGTTTTTT.

This clonotype was recorded at least ten times. The genes are TRBV15 and TRBJ1-1, with TRBD1 matching 8 bases. This CDR3 contains 14 residues. CDR1 is LNHNV, CDR2 YYDKDF, per germline (reference sequence). V lost 4 bases, J lost 1 base, and 2 bases stayed unmatched. The CDR3 protein is CATSIGTGNTEAFF. CDR3 DNA sequence: TGTGCCACCAGCATAGGGACAGGGAACACTGAAGCTTTCTTT.

This clonotype was observed a few times. This sequence joins TRBV28 and TRBJ2-5; 7 bases agree with TRBD1. Trimming at V came to 7 bases and at J to 5 bases, leaving 4 bases not matched to a gene. Germline V gene sequence: CDR1 MDHEN, CDR2 SYDVKM. CDR3 length equals 12 residues. Written as DNA, the CDR3 is TGTGCCAGCATGGACAGGTTCGAGACCCAGTACTTC. Translation gives CASMDRFETQYF.

This clonotype was counted many times. V is TRBV12-3 or TRBV12-4 and J is TRBJ2-5; TRBD2 aligns across 10 bases. Trimming cost V 3 bases and J 4 bases; bases outside gene matches: 8. CDR3 length: 16 residues. The CDR3, as DNA: TGTGCCAGCAGTTTGAGGCTAGCGGGAGCTTCAGAGACCCAGTACTTC. It translates to CASSLRLAGASETQYF.

V is TRBV28 and J is TRBJ2-1, with TRBD2 identical over 11 bases. V gave up 6 bases and J gave up 5 bases; unmatched junction bases: 6. Germline V lookup: CDR1 MDHEN, CDR2 SYDVKM. This CDR3 region has 15 residues. In DNA, the CDR3 is TGTGCCAGCAGCCCCAGGACTAGCGGGCACAATGAGCAGTTCTTC. This encodes CASSPRTSGHNEQFF.

The DNA for the CDR3 is TGTGCCAGCAGGCCGGGACAGGCTGGGAACTATGGCTACACCTTC. It translates to CASRPGQAGNYGYTF. The chain links TRBV6-1 to TRBJ1-2; 8 nucleotides line up with TRBD1. Trimming at V came to 6 bases and at J to 2 bases, leaving 8 bases not matched to a gene. Germline V lookup: CDR1 MNHNS, CDR2 SASEGT. CDR3 length: 15 amino acids.

This clonotype was observed a handful of times. V and J are TRBV2 and TRBJ2-3, with TRBD2 matching over 8 bases. Germline assignment: CDR1 SNHLY and CDR2 FYNNEI. Unmatched junction bases numbered 7, after V lost 6 bases and J lost 2 bases. The CDR3 spans 15 residues. This CDR3 is CASSPGLVVTDTQYF. CDR3 coding DNA: TGTGCCAGCAGCCCGGGACTAGTTGTCACAGATACGCAGTATTTT.

This sequence joins TRBV2 and TRBJ2-2; D is perhaps TRBD1 (5 bases). Deletions cut 10 bases from V and 7 bases from J, with 16 bases between. This CDR3 contains 13 residues. Per the germline V gene, CDR1 is SNHLY and CDR2 is FYNNEI. The chain's CDR3 is CATKFRVGGELFF. The CDR3 nucleotides are TGTGCCACCAAATTCAGGGTTGGCGGGGAGCTGTTTTTT.

In this sample, this clonotype turned up many times. The rearrangement joins TRBV20-1 to TRBJ2-7; D call uncertain. The CDR3 covers 14 residues. CDR1 DFQATT and CDR2 SNEGSKA come from the germline V gene (reference sequence). V lost 3 bases and J lost 3, with 15 bases in between. The CDR3 DNA sequence: TGCAGTGCTAGTGGCGATGTCGGGTACTACGAGCAGTACTTC. Translated: CSASGDVGYYEQYF.